The 7 T cell receptor beta chains below come from one sample, sequenced in a study of T cell repertoires in cytomegalovirus infection. TCRdb itself ran the reads through MiXCR, one entry per CDR3 protein. The table lists 560,000 or so distinct CDR3 sequences, more than 15% of them singletons. Material for sequencing was CD8+ T cells from PBMCs. The receptors here all came from a human donor in good health (CMV status not recorded). Some clones in this sample may be carry-over from other donors' samples.

This clonotype was counted many times. This chain uses TRBV12-3 or TRBV12-4 with TRBJ1-3; maybe TRBD1 (6 bases). Between the trimmed V and J ends, which lost 6 bases and 4 bases, there was a span of 10 bases. This CDR3 region has 13 residues. In DNA form, the CDR3 reads TGTGCCAGCAGCCCCACAGGGGGAAACACCATATATTTT. The encoded protein is CASSPTGGNTIYF.

This clonotype appeared many times. The rearrangement links TRBV7-9 to TRBJ2-3; TRBD1 aligns across 10 bases. The trim removed 0 bases at V and 2 bases at J, leaving 5 bases unmatched. The CDR3 sequence is 17 residues long. CDR1 SEHNR and CDR2 FQNEAQ come from the germline V gene (reference sequence). CDR3 DNA: TGTGCCAGCAGCTTAGCCCAGGGACAGGGGTTCACAGATACGCAGTATTTT. Encoded protein: CASSLAQGQGFTDTQYF.

V usage is TRBV28 and J usage is TRBJ2-3; TRBD2 agrees at 13 bases. CDR3 size: 17 residues. Germline lookup yields CDR1 MDHEN and CDR2 SYDVKM. The trim removed 3 bases at V and 5 bases at J, leaving 8 bases unmatched. As DNA, the CDR3 is TGTGCCAGCAGTTTGGGGACTAGCGGGATATTTCAAGATACGCAGTATTTT. Translated, it gives CASSLGTSGIFQDTQYF.

The chain links TRBV4-1 to TRBJ1-2, with 7 bases that match TRBD1. The junction had 7 bases not matched to a gene; V was cut back by 2 bases and J by 4 bases. The germline gives CDR1 MGHRA, CDR2 YSYEKL. This CDR3 spans 15 amino acids. The CDR3 DNA reads TGCGCCAGCAGCCAAAGAACAGGGGCGAGCTATGGCTACACCTTC. The encoded protein is CASSQRTGASYGYTF.

This clonotype was counted many times. The chain employs TRBV7-2 and TRBJ2-1; 14 bases line up with TRBD2. Germline V gene sequence: CDR1 SGHTA, CDR2 FQGNSA. The V segment lost 5 bases and the J segment 7 bases; nucleotides outside the gene matches: 13. The CDR3 has 18 amino acids. Here the CDR3 DNA reads TGTGCCAGCAGCGGACTAGGGACTAGCGGGAGTCGACATAATGAGCAGTTCTTC. This sequence encodes CASSGLGTSGSRHNEQFF.

The rearrangement joins TRBV7-9 to TRBJ1-2, with 7 bases that match TRBD1. Germline lookup yields CDR1 SEHNR and CDR2 FQNEAQ (reference sequence). The CDR3 is 15 amino acids. The trim removed 1 base at V and 5 bases at J, leaving 7 bases unmatched. Here the CDR3 DNA reads TGTGCCAGCAGCTTAGGAGGGGGCGAGGTTTATGGCTACACCTTC. It is translated as CASSLGGGEVYGYTF.

This clonotype was counted at least ten times. The chain links TRBV4-1 to TRBJ2-3; 9 nucleotides match TRBD1. CDR1 is MGHRA and CDR2 is YSYEKL in the germline V gene. The CDR3 contains 17 residues. The V segment lost 4 bases and the J segment 4 bases; nucleotides outside the gene matches: 12. The CDR3 sequence is CASSLRTGDRAADTQYF. Written as DNA, the CDR3 is TGCGCCAGCAGCCTTCGAACCGGGGACAGGGCTGCAGATACGCAGTATTTT.